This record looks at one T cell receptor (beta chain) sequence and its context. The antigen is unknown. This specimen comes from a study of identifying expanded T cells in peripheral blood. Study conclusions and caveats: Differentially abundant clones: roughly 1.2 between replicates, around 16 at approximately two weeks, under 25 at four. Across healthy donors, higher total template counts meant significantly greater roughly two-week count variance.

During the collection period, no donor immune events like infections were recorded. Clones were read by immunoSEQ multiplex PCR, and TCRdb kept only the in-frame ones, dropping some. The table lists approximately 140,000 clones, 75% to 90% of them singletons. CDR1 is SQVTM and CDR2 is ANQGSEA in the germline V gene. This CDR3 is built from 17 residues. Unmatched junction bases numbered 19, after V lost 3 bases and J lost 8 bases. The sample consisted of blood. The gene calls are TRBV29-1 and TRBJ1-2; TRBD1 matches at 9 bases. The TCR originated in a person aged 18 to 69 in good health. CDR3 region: CSVEFFPHPRQGGGYTF. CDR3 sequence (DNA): TGCAGCGTTGAGTTTTTCCCCCACCCCAGACAGGGGGGCGGCTACACCTTC.